A selection of T cell receptor beta chains follows, all from one sample in a study of beta chain features in type 1 diabetes. Produced via immunoSEQ multiplex PCR; TCRdb's table is partial and in-frame only. The sample holds about 230,000 clones; roughly 16% are singletons and the top ten take roughly 0.08%. Material for sequencing was naive CD4+ T cells from blood. Receptor source: a man aged 25-45 years with type 1 diabetes. Both conserved end residues are part of each CDR3.

v_gene	j_gene	CDR3aa
TRBV29-1	TRBJ1-2	CSFRTGYGYTF
TRBV7-6	TRBJ2-1	CASSSVAGTYNEQFF
TRBV6-5	TRBJ2-5	CASSLTDRVRETQYF
TRBV5-1	TRBJ2-5	CASSLGGLPYQETQYF
TRBV30	TRBJ2-7	CASGTGSSYEQYF
TRBV7-9	TRBJ2-7	CASSSGGQTSYEQYF
TRBV9	TRBJ2-1	CASSLDTSSYNEQFF
TRBV4-1	TRBJ1-4	CASSQRLGEISEKLFF
TRBV7-3	TRBJ2-7	CASSLTWGNEQYF
TRBV5-1	TRBJ2-7	CASKGGEASAPYEQYF
TRBV15	TRBJ2-7	CATSSPKLAGSYEQYF
TRBV6-6	TRBJ1-1	CASSKDESGAFF
TRBV5-6	TRBJ2-5	CASSLVGQETQYF
TRBV7-9	TRBJ2-1	CASSQKGVRDNEQFF
TRBV28	TRBJ2-7	CASGSYEQYF
TRBV18	TRBJ2-1	CASSPQGLNEQFF
TRBV19	TRBJ2-7	CASSIDFKVSYEQYF
TRBV30	TRBJ2-1	CACVTSGTYNEQFF
TRBV5-6	TRBJ2-1	CASSLGDLRYNEQFF
TRBV30	TRBJ2-7	CAAGTGGDEQYF
TRBV19	TRBJ2-5	CASSPRPGDGTQYF
TRBV27	TRBJ2-7	CASSFTSVLTLYEQYF
TRBV29-1	TRBJ2-3	CSVDGRDTDTQYF
TRBV28	TRBJ1-2	CASSRGGYGYTF
TRBV18	TRBJ2-2	CASSLGITNTGELFF
TRBV25-1	TRBJ2-5	CASSDTTGIQETQYF
TRBV29-1	TRBJ1-5	CSVSEYNQPQHF
TRBV4-2	TRBJ2-7	CASSYSGTSEYEQYF
TRBV7-2	TRBJ1-1	CASSKTDIRTEAFF
TRBV7-9	TRBJ1-5	CASSSGDRDQHF
TRBV30	TRBJ1-5	CAWSPSVAQPQHF
TRBV6-1	TRBJ2-7	CASSEGGSSYEQYF
TRBV2	TRBJ2-1	CASRAQGDEQFF
TRBV7-9	TRBJ2-7	CASSLTSGRYEQYF
TRBV29-1	TRBJ2-7	CSVGSPKSVHEQYF
TRBV28	TRBJ2-5	CASNQIQETQYF
TRBV7-2	TRBJ2-1	CASSLPSRDEQFF
TRBV29-1	TRBJ1-2	CSVSVQGSSYGYTF
TRBV30	TRBJ2-5	CAWSFYKETQYF
TRBV29-1	TRBJ2-2	CSVQGFAGELFF
TRBV29-1	TRBJ2-1	CSVEGGSLSSYNEQFF
TRBV5-1	TRBJ2-7	CASNEGNSYEQYF
TRBV2	TRBJ2-1	CASSAQGEYNEQFF
TRBV29-1	TRBJ2-3	CSVVGTGGSTDTQYF
TRBV7-2	TRBJ2-1	CASSLVGTDYNEQFF
TRBV5-1	TRBJ2-5	CASSSLATSQETQYF
TRBV25-1	TRBJ2-3	CATQGAGTDTQYF
TRBV29-1	TRBJ2-7	CSVALSAGSYEQYF
TRBV7-9	TRBJ1-5	CASSQSTGHIQPQHF
TRBV11-1	TRBJ2-3	CASSSRVGTGIGTQYF
TRBV7-2	TRBJ2-4	CASSPRLAGNIQYF
TRBV5-1	TRBJ2-3	CASSLGTSPDTQYF
TRBV5-1	TRBJ2-1	CASSPDSTYNEQFF
TRBV29-1	TRBJ2-5	CSVLPAGMETQYF
TRBV30	TRBJ2-7	CAWSPLAGRSYEQYF